This entry is about one TCR beta chain. Its matching antigen is unknown. The CDR3 contains 13 residues. The V end lost 3 bases, the J end lost 4 bases, and 6 bases lay between the germline ends. Some clones are missing from TCRdb's copy, which holds only in-frame ones; the method was immunoSEQ multiplex PCR. In the table there are around 150,000 clones, about 92% of which are singletons. The sample belongs to a study of T cell responses to AZD1222 COVID-19 vaccine. Study results and caveats: With two AZD1222 doses given, Spike-specific TCR breadth and depth both rose.

This material consisted of peripheral blood, taken on day 0 of MenACWY control vaccination. The rearrangement links TRBV12-3 or TRBV12-4 to TRBJ1-4; D unclear. The TCR was taken from an adult in good health. The CDR3 sequence is CASSFRINEKLFF. In DNA, the CDR3 is TGTGCCAGCAGTTTCAGGATTAATGAAAAACTGTTTTTT.